These 24 T cell receptor beta chains share one sample of origin, sequenced in a study. TCRdb reprocessed the RT-PCR reads via MiXCR and lists one record per CDR3 protein. The table records 650,000 to 800,000 distinct CDR3 sequences, 12% to 15% of them present only once. The material sequenced was memory CD4+ T cells from blood. The source of these receptors is a female donor in good health, serving as a healthy control.

This clonotype came up a few times. The V and J genes are TRBV29-1 and TRBJ1-2; the match to TRBD1 covers 7 bases. Per germline, CDR1 SQVTM and CDR2 ANQGSEA. Trimming at V came to 5 bases and at J to 2 bases, leaving 5 bases not matched to a gene. The CDR3 loop spans 13 amino acids. CDR3 coding DNA: TGCAGCGTTCGCGGACAGGAGAACTATGGCTACACCTTC. Amino acids: CSVRGQENYGYTF.

This clonotype was counted ten times or more. The gene calls are TRBV5-1 and TRBJ2-5; TRBD1 or TRBD2 may be the D gene (5 bases each). The germline gives CDR1 SGHRS, CDR2 YFSETQ. The CDR3 length is 14 residues. Trimming cost V 3 bases and J 3 bases, with 12 bases left between them. The CDR3 here is CASSWTGTEETQYF. Written as DNA, the CDR3 is TGCGCCAGCAGCTGGACGGGGACCGAAGAGACCCAGTACTTC.

This clonotype was seen a few times. The V call is TRBV5-5, the J call TRBJ2-5; no clear D gene. Per germline, CDR1 SGHKS and CDR2 YYEKEE (reference sequence). V was shortened by 1 base and J by 5 bases, with 15 bases between the two germline ends. The CDR3 runs 15 residues. In DNA form, the CDR3 reads TGTGCCAGCAGCTTGACTCGGGCCACCTCGGAGACCCAGTACTTC. Its translation: CASSLTRATSETQYF.

Turning to this clonotype: This may stem from a read error, because a much larger clone lies one nucleotide away. The rearrangement links TRBV7-9 to TRBJ2-7, with D perhaps TRBD2 (6 bases). Germline V gene sequence: CDR1 SEHNR, CDR2 FQNEAQ (reference sequence). Trimming stripped 7 bases from V and 8 bases from J, with 21 bases between. The CDR3 length is 14 residues. The CDR3 sequence is CASTSEGFGSKQYF. CDR3 bases: TGTGCCAGCACTTCGGAGGGTTTTGGTTCCAAGCAGTACTTC.

This chain links TRBV20-1 with TRBJ2-1; D perhaps matches TRBD1 (5 bases). This CDR3 contains 14 residues. Germline CDR1 reads DFQATT; CDR2 reads SNEGSKA (reference sequence). Trimming cost V 5 bases and J 0 bases, with 11 bases left between them. This CDR3 reads CSALREISYNEQFF. For the CDR3, the DNA is TGCAGTGCTCTCAGGGAAATCTCCTACAATGAGCAGTTCTTC.

J is TRBJ1-2 and V is TRBV6-1; 7 bases map to TRBD1. From germline, CDR1 is MNHNS and CDR2 SASEGT. V trimming: 2 bases; J trimming: 4 bases; junction bases outside the gene matches: 7. This CDR3 comprises 15 residues. The CDR3 nucleotides are TGTGCCAGCAGTGAACAAACAGGGGTGCCCTATGGCTACACCTTC. Its translation is CASSEQTGVPYGYTF.

This clonotype was detected many times. This chain joins TRBV27 and TRBJ2-3; TRBD1 aligns across 7 bases. Germline V lookup: CDR1 MNHEY, CDR2 SMNVEV (reference sequence). The V and J ends lost 5 bases and 6 bases, in that order; junction bases with no gene match: 11. This CDR3 is built from 15 residues. CDR3: CASSPLGTARDTQYF. The CDR3 DNA sequence: TGTGCCAGCAGTCCACTTGGGACAGCCCGCGATACGCAGTATTTT.

This clonotype was counted between two and nine times. The chain recombines TRBV6-2 or TRBV6-3 with TRBJ2-3; 7 bases map to TRBD1. Germline-derived CDR1 and CDR2 are MNHEY and SVGEGT. Losses at the gene ends were 4 bases for V and 8 bases for J; bases not matched to a gene: 12. The CDR3 length is 15 residues. CDR3 amino acids: CASSWDSRQTGTQYF. CDR3 DNA sequence: TGTGCCAGCAGTTGGGACAGCCGGCAAACGGGTACGCAGTATTTT.

There are a few counts of this clonotype. This chain connects TRBV18 to TRBJ1-2; D is unresolved. This CDR3 comprises 15 residues. Germline lookup yields CDR1 KGHSH and CDR2 LQKENI. The V end was cut by 4 bases, the J end by 1 base, with 13 bases between. The CDR3 here is CASSRRVDYNYGYTF. CDR3 nucleotide sequence: TGTGCCAGCTCACGTCGGGTCGATTATAACTATGGCTACACCTTC.

Many counts were recorded for this clonotype. V is TRBV6-5 and J is TRBJ1-2; 7 nucleotides align to TRBD1. Looked up from germline, CDR1 is MNHEY and CDR2 is SVGAGI. The CDR3 totals 12 residues. V lost 5 bases and J lost 14; bases outside the gene matches: 11. In DNA form, the CDR3 reads TGTGCCAGCAGTCCGAGACAGGGCTCTCGAACCTTC. Amino acids: CASSPRQGSRTF.

J is TRBJ2-3 and V is TRBV6-2 or TRBV6-3; D is unresolved. The CDR3 length is 13 residues. Germline CDR1 is MNHEY and CDR2 is SVGEGT. The V gene lost 9 bases and the J gene lost 1 base, with 11 bases spanning the gap. The chain's CDR3 is CASLVSGTDTQYF. Here the CDR3 DNA reads TGTGCCAGTTTGGTCTCGGGCACAGATACGCAGTATTTT.

This chain uses TRBV20-1 with TRBJ1-1, with a possible D match to TRBD1 (5 bases). Germline V gene lookup returns CDR1 DFQATT and CDR2 SNEGSKA (reference sequence). This CDR3 spans 12 amino acids. V was trimmed by 7 bases and J by 4 bases, leaving 13 bases between them. CDR3 in amino acids: CSVRMGGTEAFF. CDR3 in DNA: TGCAGTGTCCGGATGGGGGGCACTGAAGCTTTCTTT.

This chain connects TRBV29-1 to TRBJ2-2; 7 positions agree with TRBD1. J was trimmed by 6 bases and V by 7 bases; bases with no gene match: 5. From germline, CDR1 is SQVTM and CDR2 ANQGSEA. This CDR3 has 12 residues. CDR3 in DNA: TGCAGCGCCAATACAGGGGCCGGGGAGCTGTTTTTT. Protein: CSANTGAGELFF.

This clonotype has ten or more counts. This chain connects TRBV10-3 to TRBJ2-1, with D perhaps TRBD2 (5 bases). Trimming left V 10 bases short and J 6 bases short, with 16 bases between. Germline V CDR1 and CDR2: ENHRY, SYGVKD. This CDR3 comprises 13 residues. CDR3 DNA sequence: TGTGCCACCAGAGCGGTCGGGGTCAATGAGCAGTTCTTC. This gives the protein CATRAVGVNEQFF.

This clonotype was counted only a few times. As DNA, the CDR3 is TGTGCCAGCAGCTTAGAGAGCCACTCTGGAAACACCATATATTTT. Translation gives CASSLESHSGNTIYF. The genes are TRBV7-2 and TRBJ1-3; D is ambiguous. V was shortened by 1 base and J by 0 bases, with 7 bases between the two germline ends. The CDR3 totals 15 residues. The germline V gene has CDR1 SGHTA and CDR2 FQGNSA.

This clonotype was counted many times. The chain carries TRBV6-5 and TRBJ1-1; D gene ambiguous. Germline V gene data show CDR1 as MNHEY and CDR2 as SVGAGI. Between the trimmed V and J ends, which lost 2 bases and 5 bases, there was a span of 9 bases. The CDR3 is 13 amino acids. The CDR3 loop reads CASSYPDGTEAFF. The CDR3, as DNA: TGTGCCAGCAGTTACCCTGACGGAACTGAAGCTTTCTTT.

V is TRBV6-1 and J is TRBJ1-3, with D tentatively TRBD1 (6 bases). Germline V gene data show CDR1 as MNHNS and CDR2 as SASEGT. The V and J ends lost 2 bases and 0 bases respectively, with 17 bases between them. This CDR3 region has 18 residues. This chain's CDR3 is CASSESSGHPNSGNTIYF. The CDR3 nucleotides read TGTGCCAGCAGTGAAAGTTCGGGACACCCAAACTCTGGAAACACCATATATTTT.

The chain recombines TRBV2 with TRBJ2-5, with TRBD2 matching over 9 bases. This CDR3 is 16 amino acids long. Per germline, CDR1 SNHLY and CDR2 FYNNEI. The V segment lost 4 bases and the J segment 5 bases; nucleotides outside the gene matches: 11. The CDR3 DNA sequence: TGTGCCAGCAGTGGAGGGATAGCGGGAGCATCCGAGACCCAGTACTTC. Translated, it gives CASSGGIAGASETQYF.

The V gene is TRBV28, the J gene TRBJ2-4, with D perhaps given as TRBD1 or TRBD2 (5 bases each). This CDR3 has 17 amino acids. Trimming shortened V by 7 bases and J by 4 bases, and 23 bases separated the two germline ends. Germline assignment: CDR1 MDHEN and CDR2 SYDVKM. In DNA, the CDR3 is TGTGCCAGCACCTCTCCAAGTCCCGGGACCGCGAAAAACATTCAGTACTTC. Amino acids: CASTSPSPGTAKNIQYF.

This clonotype was observed a few times. V gene TRBV15 combines with J gene TRBJ1-1; D gene ambiguous. Trimming cost V 0 bases and J 3 bases, with 5 bases left between them. The CDR3 spans 13 residues. The germline CDR1 and CDR2 sequences are LNHNV and YYDKDF (reference sequence). DNA of the CDR3: TGTGCCACCAGCAGAGATGGGCACACTGAAGCTTTCTTT. As protein: CATSRDGHTEAFF.

This clonotype was seen many times. J is TRBJ2-7 and V is TRBV5-5, with TRBD1 matching 7 bases. CDR3 size: 15 residues. Germline V CDR1 and CDR2: SGHKS, YYEKEE (reference sequence). Unmatched junction bases numbered 9, after V lost 3 bases and J lost 3 bases. The CDR3 DNA reads as TGTGCCAGCAGCTCGGTCGGGACAGCGATCTACGAGCAGTACTTC. Its protein is CASSSVGTAIYEQYF. The entire variable domain, with the rest obtained from reference TRBV5-5 and TRBJ2-7, is as follows: DAGVTQSPTHLIKTRGQQVTLRCSPISGHKSVSWYQQVLGQGPQFIFQYYEKEERGRGNFPDRFSARQFPNYSSELNVNALLLGDSALYLCASSSVGTAIYEQYFGPGTRLTVT.

The rearrangement uses TRBV6-1 and TRBJ1-3; D gene ambiguous. Germline V lookup: CDR1 MNHNS, CDR2 SASEGT. V was trimmed by 0 bases and J by 4 bases, leaving 7 bases between them. This CDR3 is built from 14 residues. The CDR3 coding sequence is TGTGCCAGCAGTGAAGCAGGGTTCGGAAACACCATATATTTT. It codes for CASSEAGFGNTIYF.

V gene TRBV5-5 combines with J gene TRBJ1-2, with 10 bases lining up with TRBD1. V trimming: 4 bases; J trimming: 8 bases; junction bases outside the gene matches: 11. Germline assignment: CDR1 SGHKS and CDR2 YYEKEE (reference sequence). The CDR3 covers 15 residues. The CDR3 DNA reads TGTGCCAGCAGCATCCTTGGGACAGGGGAGGAGGGCTACACCTTC. This encodes CASSILGTGEEGYTF.

V is TRBV27 and J is TRBJ1-1, with 12 bases lining up with TRBD1. This CDR3 has 16 residues. After removal of 7 bases from V and 5 bases from J, the junction contained 11 bases not matched to a gene. Germline V gene sequence: CDR1 MNHEY, CDR2 SMNVEV (reference sequence). CDR3 DNA sequence: TGTGCCAGCAACCACCGGGACAGGGGGCCGGGGACTGAAGCTTTCTTT. Translated: CASNHRDRGPGTEAFF.